These 5 T cell receptor beta chains originate from one sample sequenced in a study of identifying expanded T cells in peripheral blood. Sequenced by immunoSEQ multiplex PCR; TCRdb stores in-frame clones only, minus some. The sample includes about 91,000 clones, roughly 90% seen only once; the top ten take roughly 3.9%. The sample was blood. The receptors originated from a person between 18 and 70 years old in good health.

The chain carries TRBV4-2 and TRBJ2-1, with 9 positions matching TRBD1. This CDR3 is built from 15 residues. The V and J ends lost 5 bases and 6 bases, in that order; junction bases with no gene match: 8. In germline, CDR1 is LGHNA, CDR2 YNFKEQ. CDR3 nucleotide sequence: TGTGCCAGCAGCACTCGGGACAGGGACGGCAATGAGCAGTTCTTC. Residues: CASSTRDRDGNEQFF.

This sequence joins TRBV18 and TRBJ2-5, with TRBD1 as a possible D gene (6 bases). Germline lookup yields CDR1 KGHSH and CDR2 LQKENI. Trimming took 6 bases from V and 5 from J, leaving 13 bases between them. The CDR3 loop spans 13 amino acids. The CDR3 nucleotides are TGTGCCAGCTCCGATACAGGGATTGAGACCCAGTACTTC. This translates into CASSDTGIETQYF.

The chain couples TRBV7-2 to TRBJ1-4; D ambiguous. V was clipped by 0 bases and J by 0 bases, with 8 bases between them. The germline CDR1 and CDR2 sequences are SGHTA and FQGNSA. The CDR3 has 16 residues. The CDR3 protein is CASSLAGIATNEKLFF. The DNA for the CDR3 is TGTGCCAGCAGCTTAGCCGGGATAGCAACTAATGAAAAACTGTTTTTT.

The chain carries TRBV6-1 and TRBJ2-7; 9 bases are a match to TRBD1. CDR1 and CDR2 (germline): MNHNS, SASEGT. The CDR3 spans 17 residues. Germline trimming cut 4 bases from V and 2 bases from J; bases unmatched to any gene: 12. CDR3 DNA sequence: TGTGCCAGCAGTGGGACAGGGGAAGGCAGGAGCACCTACGAGCAGTACTTC. This gives the protein CASSGTGEGRSTYEQYF.

The V gene is TRBV7-8, the J gene TRBJ2-3; TRBD2 is a possible D gene (6 bases). V was cut by 8 bases and J by 0 bases, with 12 bases left in between. The CDR3 has 14 residues. Germline values: CDR1 SGHVS, CDR2 FQNEAQ. This CDR3 reads CASGSGSSTDTQYF. The CDR3 DNA reads TGTGCCAGCGGTAGCGGCTCAAGCACAGATACGCAGTATTTT.